This entry concerns a single T cell receptor beta chain. Its antigen is unknown. Deletions cut 3 bases from V and 4 bases from J, with 8 bases between. Germline V gene sequence: CDR1 SNHLY, CDR2 FYNNEI. The CDR3 has 13 amino acids. Arm-PCR of CDR3 regions and iRepertoire HTBI primers were the basis on which TCR beta libraries were built. Using its own MiXCR run on the multiplex PCR reads, TCRdb lists one record per CDR3 protein. The data show hundreds of thousands of distinct CDR3 sequences, with roughly 23% seen just once and more than 13% held by the top ten. These data belong to a study of regulatory T cells in long-lasting Graves disease. General study points: Favored gene segments in persistent disease were TRBV28, TRBJ1-2 and TRBJ2-5. Persistent Graves' patients showed less TCR diversity than newly diagnosed ones.

Time point defined: persistent/refractory GD, antithyroid drugs over 5 years with positive TRAb. From PBMCs, RNA was extracted and then used to make the TCR library. The chain uses TRBV2 and TRBJ2-3; D is unresolved. The receptor comes from a female donor with Graves disease. Sequencing used peripheral blood mononuclear cells (PBMCs), obtained when the disease was refractory, from a patient treated with antithyroid drugs. CDR3: CASSETDADTQYF. The CDR3 DNA reads TGTGCCAGCAGTGAGACTGACGCAGATACGCAGTATTTT.